The rows below give T cell receptor beta chains drawn from one sample of a study of beta chain features in type 1 diabetes. Data came from immunoSEQ multiplex PCR; TCRdb stores just in-frame clones and leaves some out. The repertoire holds roughly 400,000 clones, about 15% seen once, with approximately 0.02% in the top ten. The sequenced sample was naive CD4+ T cells from blood. These receptor sequences come from a woman aged 18-29 years in good health. Both conserved end residues are part of each CDR3. A D gene is named only where the DNA matches it firmly. Size is stated for part of the rows, as once, few or many counts, or as a class when the clone is expanded.

>-|TRBV7-9|few|TRBJ2-5
TGTGCCAGCAGCCCAAGGACAGTTATAGAGACCCAGTACTTC
CASSPRTVIETQYF
>-|TRBV29-1|few|TRBJ2-2
TGCAGCGGTCGTTGGGGCCGCCCCACCGGGGAGCTGTTTTTT
CSGRWGRPTGELFF
>TRBD2|TRBV29-1|-|TRBJ2-3
TGCAGCGTTGAAACCGGGCCGGGGGGTACGCAGTATTTT
CSVETGPGGTQYF
>TRBD2|TRBV5-4|-|TRBJ2-1
TGTGCCAGCAGCACTGTCACTAGCGGGAGTATGCATGAGCAGTTCTTC
CASSTVTSGSMHEQFF
>-|TRBV7-2|-|TRBJ2-7
TGTGCCAGCAGCTTAGGGGGAGCGGACGAGCAGTACTTC
CASSLGGADEQYF
>-|TRBV28|-|TRBJ2-5
TGTGCCAGCAGTTTCGGAGGGGGCCGGGAGACCCAGTACTTC
CASSFGGGRETQYF
>-|TRBV18|-|TRBJ2-1
TGTGCCAGCTCACCCGGGACTTCCTACAATGAGCAGTTCTTC
CASSPGTSYNEQFF
>TRBD1|TRBV2|-|TRBJ1-5
TGTGCCAGCAGAGCCGACAGGGTATCAAATCAGCCCCAGCATTTT
CASRADRVSNQPQHF
>TRBD1|TRBV29-1|-|TRBJ1-1
TGCAGCGTTTTTGGGACAGGGGAGGACACTGAAGCTTTCTTT
CSVFGTGEDTEAFF
>TRBD1|TRBV5-6|few|TRBJ2-7
TGTGCCAGCAGCCCTCCGACAGGGGGCCACGAGCAGTACTTC
CASSPPTGGHEQYF
>TRBD2|TRBV14|-|TRBJ2-1
TGTGCCAGCAGTCTGAGCGGGAGCGCCTACAATGAGCAGTTCTTC
CASSLSGSAYNEQFF
>TRBD1|TRBV7-9|-|TRBJ2-7
TGTGCCTTCGGAGGACAGGGGGCCGCCTACGAGCAGTACTTC
CAFGGQGAAYEQYF
>-|TRBV5-1|-|TRBJ2-3
TGCGCCAGCAGACCCGAGACAGATACGCAGTATTTT
CASRPETDTQYF
>TRBD2|TRBV28|few|TRBJ2-5
TGTGCCAGCAGTTTAGGGGGTAGCGGGAACCAAGAGACCCAGTACTTC
CASSLGGSGNQETQYF
>-|TRBV7-2|-|TRBJ2-6
TGTGCCAGCAGCTCCCGGGGTGGGTTGGGGGCCAACGTCCTGACTTTC
CASSSRGGLGANVLTF
>TRBD1|TRBV9|few|TRBJ1-1
TGTGCCAGCAGCTCCAGACAGGGGGCGGACACTGAAGCTTTCTTT
CASSSRQGADTEAFF
>TRBD1|TRBV2|-|TRBJ2-7
TGTGCCAGCAAACCAGGGGGAATCTACGAGCAGTACTTC
CASKPGGIYEQYF
>-|TRBV4-2|-|TRBJ2-3
TGTGCCAGCAGCCAAGATCTCGCGGGGGCTAGCACAGATACGCAGTATTTT
CASSQDLAGASTDTQYF
>TRBD1|TRBV29-1|-|TRBJ1-2
TGCAGCGTGACAGGGGTAGATAATGGCTACACCTTC
CSVTGVDNGYTF
>-|TRBV7-2|few|TRBJ2-3
TGTGCCAGCAGCTTAGACGCTAGTTACCCAGATACGCAGTATTTT
CASSLDASYPDTQYF
>-|TRBV20-1|few|TRBJ1-5
TGCAGTGCGGCAGGGGAACAGCCCCAGCATTTT
CSAAGEQPQHF
>-|TRBV29-1|-|TRBJ2-7
TGCAGCGTCGGCCGTCGACAGGCCTACGAGCAGTACTTC
CSVGRRQAYEQYF
>-|TRBV27|-|TRBJ2-7
TGTGCCAGCAGTTTAAACGGGAAATACGAGCAGTACTTC
CASSLNGKYEQYF
>TRBD2|TRBV7-2|-|TRBJ2-3
TGTGCCAGCTCCCCCGGGACTAGCATGGTTTCAGATACGCAGTATTTT
CASSPGTSMVSDTQYF
>-|TRBV7-2|-|TRBJ2-7
TGTGCCAGCAGCTTAGCACAGGTCTCCTACGAGCAGTACTTC
CASSLAQVSYEQYF
>TRBD1|TRBV28|few|TRBJ1-5
TGTGCCAGCAGTTTTTGGGGGGACAGGCCCAACCTTAGCAATCAGCCCCAGCATTTT
CASSFWGDRPNLSNQPQHF
>-|TRBV27|-|TRBJ1-3
TGTGCCAGCAGTTTACGCGGCTCTGGAAACACCATATATTTT
CASSLRGSGNTIYF
>-|TRBV5-4|-|TRBJ2-7
TGCGCCAGCAGCCGACAGGAGGAGCCAGCGAGCGAGCAGTACTTC
CASSRQEEPASEQYF
>-|TRBV6-1|few|TRBJ2-2
TGTGCCAGCAGCACCCTTAGCACCGGGGAGCTGTTTTTT
CASSTLSTGELFF
>-|TRBV7-6|-|TRBJ2-7
TGTGCCAGCAGCTTATTTCCGGGGAATGCGGTGACCTACGAGCAGTACTTC
CASSLFPGNAVTYEQYF
>-|TRBV6-1|-|TRBJ1-4
TGTGCCAGCAGTGAAATGACAGCAACTAATGAAAAACTGTTTTTT
CASSEMTATNEKLFF
>TRBD2|TRBV5-6|-|TRBJ2-4
TGTGCCAGCAGGTACACTAGCGGGGCAAACATTCAGTACTTC
CASRYTSGANIQYF
>-|TRBV7-8|-|TRBJ2-5
TGTGCCAGCAGCTTCCGACAGCAGGGGACCCAGTACTTC
CASSFRQQGTQYF
>-|TRBV7-2|few|TRBJ2-3
TGTGCCAGCAACCTTATACGGAGCACAGATACGCAGTATTTT
CASNLIRSTDTQYF
>-|TRBV4-2|-|TRBJ2-5
TGTGCCAGCAGCCAAGCAAGCGGCAGGGGGGAAGAGACCCAGTACTTC
CASSQASGRGEETQYF
>TRBD1|TRBV30|few|TRBJ1-5
TGTGCCTGGAGTAGGGACAGGGGACAGCCCCAGCATTTT
CAWSRDRGQPQHF
>TRBD2|TRBV6-5|few|TRBJ2-7
TGTGCCAGCAGTTACGCGACTAGCGTCTCCTACGAGCAGTACTTC
CASSYATSVSYEQYF
>-|TRBV9|-|TRBJ2-1
TGTGCCAGCAGAAAGCTAGCAAGCCATGAGCAGTTCTTC
CASRKLASHEQFF
>TRBD1|TRBV30|-|TRBJ2-7
TGTGCCTGGAGCAACGACAGGGGGCTATACGAGCAGTACTTC
CAWSNDRGLYEQYF
>-|TRBV19|-|TRBJ2-1
TGTGCCAGTAGTAGCCCTCGGGGTCTCTACAATGAGCAGTTCTTC
CASSSPRGLYNEQFF
>-|TRBV6-5|few|TRBJ2-7
TGTGCCAGCAGCAGAACTACCGGGAGCTCCTACGAGCAGTACTTC
CASSRTTGSSYEQYF
>TRBD2|TRBV7-2|few|TRBJ2-2
TGTGCCAGCAGCCTGGGACTAGCGGGAGGGCGGAACACCGGGGAGCTGTTTTTT
CASSLGLAGGRNTGELFF
>-|TRBV7-3|-|TRBJ2-1
TGTGCCAGCAGCTTAGGTCTGGGTCTCCGGGACTCCTACAATGAGCAGTTCTTC
CASSLGLGLRDSYNEQFF